These T cell receptor beta chains were read from a single sample in a study of blood T cell repertoires in COVID-19. Here immunoSEQ multiplex PCR was the method, and the copy in TCRdb shows in-frame clones only, minus some. Counted here are 200,000 to 300,000 clones, around 90% occurring once; the ten biggest clones make up around 1%. Sequenced: PBMCs or T cells enriched from blood (not recorded which). The receptors here all came from a man aged 45-65 years who had been exposed to COVID-19. Both conserved end residues are part of each CDR3. D genes are given only for firm matches. Size values are once, few and many counts, or a class for expanded clones, and some rows have none.

J gene: TRBJ2-1
D gene: TRBD2
V gene: TRBV3-1/TRBV3-2
clone size: NA
CDR3 protein: CASSPGSAGGYNEQFF
CDR3 DNA: TGTGCCAGCAGCCCCGGATCAGCGGGGGGTTACAATGAGCAGTTCTTC

J gene: TRBJ1-1
D gene: NA
V gene: TRBV3-1/TRBV3-2
clone size: NA
CDR3 protein: CASSPRTVTEAFF
CDR3 DNA: TGTGCCAGCAGCCCCCGGACAGTCACTGAAGCTTTCTTT

J gene: TRBJ1-2
D gene: NA
V gene: TRBV4-1
clone size: NA
CDR3 protein: CASSQQRNPIQGYTF
CDR3 DNA: TGCGCCAGCAGCCAACAGAGGAATCCTATCCAAGGCTACACCTTC

J gene: TRBJ2-7
D gene: NA
V gene: TRBV2
clone size: NA
CDR3 protein: CAVSLLWTAPSYEQYF
CDR3 DNA: TGTGCCGTCAGCCTCTTATGGACAGCCCCTTCCTACGAGCAGTACTTC

J gene: TRBJ2-5
D gene: TRBD1
V gene: TRBV7-3
clone size: once
CDR3 protein: CASSSTGPETQYF
CDR3 DNA: TGTGCCAGCAGCTCGACAGGGCCAGAGACCCAGTACTTC

J gene: TRBJ2-1
D gene: TRBD2
V gene: TRBV9
clone size: NA
CDR3 protein: CASSVRGGTSGDYNEQFF
CDR3 DNA: TGTGCCAGCAGCGTTCGAGGGGGAACTAGCGGAGATTACAATGAGCAGTTCTTC

J gene: TRBJ1-6
D gene: NA
V gene: TRBV10-3
clone size: NA
CDR3 protein: CAISESRDIRYSPLHF
CDR3 DNA: TGTGCCATCAGTGAGTCGAGGGACATCAGGTATTCACCCCTCCACTTT

J gene: TRBJ1-2
D gene: TRBD1
V gene: TRBV2
clone size: NA
CDR3 protein: CASALQGVLSYGYTF
CDR3 DNA: TGTGCCAGCGCCTTACAGGGGGTCCTATCCTATGGCTACACCTTC

J gene: TRBJ2-1
D gene: TRBD2
V gene: TRBV6-1
clone size: few
CDR3 protein: CASSGPSGRYFNDEQFF
CDR3 DNA: TGTGCCAGCAGTGGACCTAGCGGGAGGTATTTTAACGATGAGCAGTTCTTC

J gene: TRBJ1-4
D gene: NA
V gene: TRBV9
clone size: NA
CDR3 protein: CASSDQQHNNEKLFF
CDR3 DNA: TGTGCCAGCAGCGATCAACAGCATAATAATGAAAAACTGTTTTTT

J gene: TRBJ2-3
D gene: TRBD1
V gene: TRBV11-2
clone size: NA
CDR3 protein: CASSSGGDNTDTQYF
CDR3 DNA: TGTGCCAGCAGCTCAGGGGGAGACAACACAGATACGCAGTATTTT

J gene: TRBJ1-2
D gene: NA
V gene: TRBV18
clone size: NA
CDR3 protein: CASSSVLGANYGYTF
CDR3 DNA: TGTGCCAGCTCATCGGTCCTCGGAGCTAACTATGGCTACACCTTC

J gene: TRBJ1-5
D gene: NA
V gene: TRBV3-1/TRBV3-2
clone size: NA
CDR3 protein: CASSQSDTDQPQHF
CDR3 DNA: TGTGCCAGCAGCCAGTCGGACACTGATCAGCCCCAGCATTTT

J gene: TRBJ1-3
D gene: NA
V gene: TRBV14
clone size: NA
CDR3 protein: CASSHRKRSSGNTIYF
CDR3 DNA: TGTGCCAGCAGCCACCGCAAGCGGTCCTCTGGAAACACCATATATTTT

J gene: TRBJ1-2
D gene: TRBD1
V gene: TRBV4-1
clone size: NA
CDR3 protein: CASSQGDVGGGYTF
CDR3 DNA: TGCGCCAGCAGCCAAGGGGATGTAGGGGGCGGCTACACCTTC

J gene: TRBJ2-1
D gene: NA
V gene: TRBV6-5
clone size: NA
CDR3 protein: CASSRGSASYNEQFF
CDR3 DNA: TGTGCCAGCAGTCGGGGGAGCGCCTCCTACAATGAGCAGTTCTTC

J gene: TRBJ1-3
D gene: TRBD1
V gene: TRBV5-6
clone size: NA
CDR3 protein: CASSWGTARNTIYF
CDR3 DNA: TGTGCCAGCAGCTGGGGGACAGCTAGAAACACCATATATTTT

J gene: TRBJ1-1
D gene: NA
V gene: TRBV7-9
clone size: few
CDR3 protein: CASNQRRGTEAFF
CDR3 DNA: TGTGCCAGCAACCAAAGAAGGGGGACTGAAGCTTTCTTT

J gene: TRBJ2-5
D gene: NA
V gene: TRBV13
clone size: NA
CDR3 protein: CASSLGNILSGETQYF
CDR3 DNA: TGTGCCAGCAGCTTAGGGAACATCCTCTCGGGGGAGACCCAGTACTTC

J gene: TRBJ2-3
D gene: TRBD2
V gene: TRBV5-1
clone size: NA
CDR3 protein: CASSLASAGPSTDTQYF
CDR3 DNA: TGCGCCAGCAGCTTGGCCTCAGCGGGGCCTAGCACAGATACGCAGTATTTT

J gene: TRBJ2-1
D gene: TRBD2
V gene: TRBV11-3
clone size: NA
CDR3 protein: CASSIYSGGNEQFF
CDR3 DNA: TGTGCCAGTTCCATATACTCGGGAGGCAATGAGCAGTTCTTC

J gene: TRBJ1-1
D gene: NA
V gene: TRBV7-9
clone size: NA
CDR3 protein: CASTSSGGTEAFF
CDR3 DNA: TGTGCCAGCACTTCCTCGGGGGGCACTGAAGCTTTCTTT

J gene: TRBJ2-5
D gene: NA
V gene: TRBV5-5
clone size: NA
CDR3 protein: CASSLATGTQTQYF
CDR3 DNA: TGTGCCAGCAGCTTGGCCACAGGGACACAGACCCAGTACTTC